The source of this TCR beta chain is a study of identical twins. MiXCR was run by TCRdb on the 5' RACE reads, yielding one entry per CDR3 protein. Of roughly 690,000 distinct CDR3 sequences listed, 21% are singletons. The CDR3 runs 13 residues. The germline V gene has CDR1 DFQATT and CDR2 SNEGSKA (reference sequence). V was pared by 1 base and J by 8 bases, with 12 bases between. The sample was also linked to a second study, of T cells expressing NK-cell markers.

The J gene is TRBJ1-5, the V gene TRBV20-1; TRBD1 might be the D (6 bases). The TCR was taken from a woman between 18 and 29 years old in good health. Sequences were obtained from PBMCs. CDR3: CSARGSRGEPQHF. The CDR3 region has the DNA TGCAGTGCTAGAGGGTCCAGGGGTGAGCCCCAGCATTTT.